A single sample is the source of the 30 T cell receptor beta chains below, sequenced in a study of cytomegalovirus exposure and HLA in healthy donors. The PCR used 60 Vbeta and 13 Jbeta primers. Measured with immunoSEQ multiplex PCR; TCRdb has only the in-frame clones, and not every one. The sample consists of approximately 150,000 clones, 60% to 80% of them appearing once. Sequencing input: PBMCs. These receptor sequences come from a man aged 60-69 years in good health and CMV-seronegative.

This clone appeared a single time. An end of the junction does not agree with germline; a read error may underlie this. This rearrangement joins TRBV7-9 to TRBJ2-3; no reliable D call. CDR3 length: 13 residues. The germline V gene encodes CDR1 SEHNR and CDR2 FQNEAQ (reference sequence). CDR3 bases: TGTTCCAGCAGCCTTAGGAGAATGGATACGCAGTATTTT. Encoded protein: CSSSLRRMDTQYF.

This rearrangement joins TRBV5-4 to TRBJ1-1; no definite D call. The CDR3 is 13 residues long. Germline V CDR1 and CDR2: SGHNT, YYREEE (reference sequence). V lost 0 bases, J lost 0 bases, and 3 bases lay in between. CDR3 loop: CASSLAVNTEAFF. DNA of the CDR3: TGTGCCAGCAGCTTGGCGGTGAACACTGAAGCTTTCTTT.

This clone showed up just a few times. The chain uses TRBV30 and TRBJ1-5; TRBD1 is a possible D gene (6 bases). The CDR3 consists of 13 residues. Trimming took 2 bases from V and 6 from J, leaving 11 bases between them. Germline loops: CDR1 GTSNPN, CDR2 SVGIG (reference sequence). For the CDR3, the DNA is TGTGCCTGGAGTAGGGGGGGCTCTCAGCCCCAGCATTTT. Residues: CAWSRGGSQPQHF.

The chain combines TRBV2 with TRBJ2-2; D remains unclear. V was shortened by 6 bases and J by 6 bases, with 14 bases between the two germline ends. The CDR3 covers 14 residues. The germline gives CDR1 SNHLY, CDR2 FYNNEI. The CDR3 sequence is CASSPGSTSGELFF. Written as DNA, the CDR3 is TGTGCCAGCAGCCCCGGGTCGACGTCCGGGGAGCTGTTTTTT. The full variable domain, its missing parts supplied by reference TRBV2 and TRBJ2-2, is EPEVTQTPSHQVTQMGQEVILRCVPISNHLYFYWYRQILGQKVEFLVSFYNNEISEKSEIFDDQFSVERPDGSNFTLKIRSTKLEDSAMYFCASSPGSTSGELFFGEGSRLTVL.

The V and J genes are TRBV28 and TRBJ2-4, with a possible D match to TRBD2 (5 bases). Germline CDR1 reads MDHEN; CDR2 reads SYDVKM. Trimming stripped 6 bases from V and 1 base from J, with 10 bases between. The length of the CDR3 is 14 residues. CDR3 DNA sequence: TGTGCCAGCAGGCTAGGGAGTGCCAAAAACATTCAGTACTTC. It codes for CASRLGSAKNIQYF.

As DNA, the CDR3 is TGTGCCAGCAGTTCGGATAGCGGGAGTTTTCTGGATACGCAGTATTTT. Residues: CASSSDSGSFLDTQYF. The chain has TRBV6-4 and TRBJ2-3; 9 bases align to TRBD2. Unmatched junction bases numbered 12, after V lost 5 bases and J lost 6 bases. Germline lookup yields CDR1 MRHNA and CDR2 SNTAGT. CDR3 length: 16 residues.

As to this clone: The CDR3 carries no conserved terminal phenylalanine or tryptophan, so it likely arises from a read error. This rearrangement joins TRBV5-1 to TRBJ2-7; 9 positions agree with TRBD1. With 8 bases clipped from V and 4 bases from J, the junction kept 13 bases outside the gene matches. In germline, CDR1 is SGHRS, CDR2 YFSETQ. This CDR3 contains 15 residues. The CDR3 DNA sequence: TGCGCCAGTGAAGTGGGTGGGACAGGGAGGTACGAGCAGTACCTC. Translation: CASEVGGTGRYEQYL.

The chain recombines TRBV18 with TRBJ2-5, with 12 nucleotides matching TRBD1. CDR1 KGHSH and CDR2 LQKENI come from the germline V gene. This CDR3 is 15 amino acids long. V was clipped by 5 bases and J by 5 bases; unmatched bases: 6. CDR3 sequence: CASSAGDRGQETQYF. DNA of the CDR3: TGTGCCAGCTCAGCGGGGGACAGGGGGCAGGAGACCCAGTACTTC.

The genes are TRBV10-3 and TRBJ2-3; D is undetermined. The germline V gene encodes CDR1 ENHRY and CDR2 SYGVKD. V was cut by 4 bases and J by 4 bases, with 18 bases left in between. This CDR3 is built from 16 residues. The CDR3 bases are TGTGCCATCAGTGGGCCTGCCGGAGAATCGGCAGATACGCAGTATTTT. This translates into CAISGPAGESADTQYF.

V and J are TRBV10-3 and TRBJ2-3; 14 positions match TRBD2. J gave up 3 bases and V 5 bases, and 4 bases lay outside the gene matches. CDR1 is ENHRY, CDR2 SYGVKD, per germline. This CDR3 has 16 amino acids. DNA for the CDR3: TGTGCCATCAGTCGGACTAGCGGGGGGAGGACAGATACGCAGTATTTT. Protein: CAISRTSGGRTDTQYF.

This chain uses TRBV15 with TRBJ2-5; 8 nucleotides match TRBD2. Germline lookup yields CDR1 LNHNV and CDR2 YYDKDF (reference sequence). CDR3 length: 13 residues. V trimming: 3 bases; J trimming: 4 bases; junction bases outside the gene matches: 1. The CDR3 DNA sequence: TGTGCCACCAGCAGTCTAGCGGGAGAGACCCAGTACTTC. It encodes CATSSLAGETQYF.

The V gene is TRBV2, the J gene TRBJ2-7; 9 bases agree with TRBD2. Germline CDR1 is SNHLY and CDR2 is FYNNEI. The length of the CDR3 is 14 residues. The V segment lost 1 base and the J segment 11 bases; nucleotides outside the gene matches: 9. This CDR3 reads CASSEGALAGAEYF. CDR3 DNA sequence: TGTGCCAGCAGTGAAGGGGCCTTAGCGGGAGCCGAGTACTTC. The complete variable domain, with remaining parts taken from reference TRBV2 and TRBJ2-7, reads EPEVTQTPSHQVTQMGQEVILRCVPISNHLYFYWYRQILGQKVEFLVSFYNNEISEKSEIFDDQFSVERPDGSNFTLKIRSTKLEDSAMYFCASSEGALAGAEYFGPGTRLTVT.

This clone was seen more than once but under ten times. V and J are TRBV4-1 and TRBJ1-2; 7 nucleotides match TRBD1. This CDR3 is 14 amino acids long. The germline V gene has CDR1 MGHRA and CDR2 YSYEKL. Germline trimming cut 8 bases from V and 2 bases from J; bases unmatched to any gene: 8. The CDR3 loop is CASAGTVNNYGYTF. The CDR3 DNA reads as TGCGCCAGCGCCGGGACAGTTAACAACTATGGCTACACCTTC.

This clone was observed a single time. The chain links TRBV19 to TRBJ2-7, with 8 bases identical to TRBD1. The CDR3 contains 13 residues. The J segment lost 4 bases and the V segment lost 10 bases, leaving 9 bases of the junction unmatched. CDR1 and CDR2 (germline): LNHDA, SQIVND (reference sequence). CDR3 in amino acids: CATGQGDRYEQYF. The CDR3 DNA reads TGTGCCACCGGACAGGGAGATCGGTACGAGCAGTACTTC.

The rearrangement uses TRBV11-2 and TRBJ2-1; D remains unclear. The germline gives CDR1 SGHAT, CDR2 FQNNGV. Trimming cost V 2 bases and J 5 bases, with 13 bases left between them. The CDR3 runs to 15 residues. CDR3 nucleotides: TGTGCCAGCAGCTTATCCAGAACTAAACACAATGAGCAGTTCTTC. It yields the protein CASSLSRTKHNEQFF.

The chain couples TRBV19 to TRBJ2-7; 9 bases line up with TRBD1. CDR1 LNHDA and CDR2 SQIVND come from the germline V gene (reference sequence). Losses at the gene ends were 7 bases for V and 7 bases for J; bases not matched to a gene: 14. The CDR3 runs 15 residues. The chain's CDR3 is CASTQGTGTPWEQYF. CDR3 bases: TGTGCCAGTACTCAAGGGACAGGGACCCCCTGGGAGCAGTACTTC.

This chain joins TRBV10-3 and TRBJ1-6; D perhaps matches TRBD1 (6 bases). This CDR3 contains 15 residues. Trimming left V 3 bases short and J 5 bases short, with 11 bases between. Germline V gene data show CDR1 as ENHRY and CDR2 as SYGVKD. The CDR3 protein is CAISESGVHNSPLHF. CDR3 nucleotides: TGTGCCATCAGTGAATCAGGGGTGCATAATTCACCCCTCCACTTT.

This clone has more than one count but fewer than ten. The rearrangement links TRBV19 to TRBJ1-1; possible D gene TRBD1, 6 bases. There are 15 residues in the CDR3. The ends were cut back, 2 bases at V and 7 bases at J, with 17 bases in the middle. The V gene's germline CDR1 is LNHDA and CDR2 SQIVND (reference sequence). Here the CDR3 reads CASSIIQGYSYEAFF. The CDR3 region has the DNA TGTGCCAGTAGTATAATCCAGGGGTACTCGTATGAAGCTTTCTTT.

Worth noting for this clone: Within the sample, other DNA sequences also encode this same CDR3. The CDR3 loop is CASSQRSSRGQGRNLQQYEQYF. CDR3 bases: TGCGCCAGCAGCCAAAGATCTTCAAGGGGACAGGGGCGAAACCTTCAACAATACGAGCAGTACTTC. This chain links TRBV4-1 with TRBJ2-7, with 10 positions matching TRBD1. CDR1 is MGHRA, CDR2 YSYEKL, per germline. The V and J ends lost 2 bases and 4 bases, in that order; junction bases with no gene match: 26. The CDR3 is made up of 22 amino acids.

The CDR3 DNA is TGTGCCAGCAGTTCCCCCGACAGGGGCGGCTACACCTTC. It translates to CASSSPDRGGYTF. V and J are TRBV28 and TRBJ1-2; 8 bases map to TRBD1. In germline, CDR1 is MDHEN, CDR2 SYDVKM. The CDR3 length is 13 residues. V gave up 4 bases and J gave up 8 bases; unmatched junction bases: 6.

The chain combines TRBV5-5 with TRBJ2-6, with TRBD1 as a possible D gene (6 bases). The length of the CDR3 is 17 residues. The ends were cut back, 4 bases at V and 4 bases at J, with 18 bases in the middle. The germline gives CDR1 SGHKS, CDR2 YYEKEE (reference sequence). The CDR3 reads CASSDYRVRSGANVLTF. The CDR3 nucleotides read TGTGCCAGCAGCGACTACAGGGTTCGGTCCGGGGCCAACGTCCTGACTTTC.

This clone turned up a few times. The gene calls are TRBV6-1 and TRBJ2-6, with D unresolved. Germline V CDR1 and CDR2: MNHNS, SASEGT. The CDR3 covers 15 residues. V was trimmed by 1 base and J by 0 bases, leaving 4 bases between them. The CDR3 reads CASSEDSSGANVLTF. The CDR3 nucleotides are TGTGCCAGCAGTGAAGACAGCTCTGGGGCCAACGTCCTGACTTTC.

The chain uses TRBV5-1 and TRBJ2-1; 8 bases map to TRBD1. CDR1 and CDR2 (germline): SGHRS, YFSETQ. V trimming: 0 bases; J trimming: 7 bases; junction bases outside the gene matches: 6. The CDR3 runs to 15 residues. The CDR3 nucleotides are TGCGCCAGCAGCTTGGCACAGGGGGTCTGGAATGAGCAGTTCTTC. It codes for CASSLAQGVWNEQFF.

The chain is built from TRBV28 and TRBJ1-4; 9 bases are a match to TRBD1. The ends lost 5 bases at V and 7 bases at J; junction bases unmatched: 8. The CDR3 contains 15 residues. CDR1 and CDR2 (germline): MDHEN, SYDVKM. DNA of the CDR3: TGTGCCAGCAGTGGGCCGGGGACAGGGTCTGAAAAACTGTTTTTT. It is translated as CASSGPGTGSEKLFF.

The chain carries TRBV19 and TRBJ2-7; 7 bases match TRBD1. Per the germline V gene, CDR1 is LNHDA and CDR2 is SQIVND (reference sequence). The junction had 6 bases not matched to a gene; V was cut back by 8 bases and J by 2 bases. The CDR3 length is 13 residues. The CDR3 is CASGRTGTYEQYF. The CDR3, as DNA: TGTGCCAGTGGCCGGACAGGCACCTACGAGCAGTACTTC.

The chain is built from TRBV11-1 and TRBJ2-3; no clear D gene. The germline gives CDR1 SGHAT, CDR2 FQDESV (reference sequence). This CDR3 has 14 amino acids. The V end was cut by 4 bases, the J end by 5 bases, with 13 bases between. Written as DNA, the CDR3 is TGTGCCAGCAGCTCTGTATACGGTGGAGATACGCAGTATTTT. Translation: CASSSVYGGDTQYF.

This clone came up once. V gene TRBV9 combines with J gene TRBJ2-7, with 7 bases that match TRBD1. CDR1 is SGDLS and CDR2 is YYNGEE in the germline V gene. The CDR3 is 15 amino acids. V was pared by 3 bases and J by 0 bases, with 6 bases of the junction left unmatched. CDR3: CASSARGQDSYEQYF. CDR3 in DNA: TGTGCCAGCAGCGCTCGAGGACAGGACTCCTACGAGCAGTACTTC. The full variable domain, its missing parts supplied by reference TRBV9 and TRBJ2-7, is DSGVTQTPKHLITATGQRVTLRCSPRSGDLSVYWYQQSLDQGLQFLIQYYNGEERAKGNILERFSAQQFPDLHSELNLSSLELGDSALYFCASSARGQDSYEQYFGPGTRLTVT.

V gene TRBV7-6 combines with J gene TRBJ2-7, with D possibly matching TRBD1 (5 bases). Germline values: CDR1 SGHVS, CDR2 FNYEAQ. V gave up 5 bases and J gave up 0 bases, with 17 bases separating them. The CDR3 sequence is 16 residues long. CDR3 bases: TGTGCCAGCAGCGAAGGGGTAACTTTGGGCTCCTACGAGCAGTACTTC. The encoded protein is CASSEGVTLGSYEQYF. Supplemented by reference TRBV7-6 and TRBJ2-7, the full variable domain reads GAGVSQSPRYKVTKRGQDVALRCDPISGHVSLYWYRQALGQGPEFLTYFNYEAQQDKSGLPNDRFSAERPEGSISTLTIQRTEQRDSAMYRCASSEGVTLGSYEQYFGPGTRLTVT.

The CDR3 DNA is TGCGCCAGCAGCTCTAAGGCAGGGGTCACCGGGGAGCTGTTTTTT. Its translation is CASSSKAGVTGELFF. This chain uses TRBV5-1 with TRBJ2-2; D possibly corresponds to TRBD1 (6 bases). Germline lookup yields CDR1 SGHRS and CDR2 YFSETQ. There are 15 residues in the CDR3. V was pared by 3 bases and J by 4 bases, with 13 bases between. Variable domain in full (rest from reference TRBV5-1 and TRBJ2-2): KAGVTQTPRYLIKTRGQQVTLSCSPISGHRSVSWYQQTPGQGLQFLFEYFSETQRNKGNFPGRFSGRQFSNSRSEMNVSTLELGDSALYLCASSSKAGVTGELFFGEGSRLTVL.

This chain joins TRBV7-2 and TRBJ2-1, with a tentative D call TRBD2 (6 bases). The germline V gene has CDR1 SGHTA and CDR2 FQGNSA. Trimming shortened V by 5 bases and J by 6 bases, and 17 bases separated the two germline ends. This CDR3 contains 15 residues. The CDR3 coding sequence is TGTGCCAGCAGCCTCAATTCCGGGGGAATCAATGAGCAGTTCTTC. It codes for CASSLNSGGINEQFF.